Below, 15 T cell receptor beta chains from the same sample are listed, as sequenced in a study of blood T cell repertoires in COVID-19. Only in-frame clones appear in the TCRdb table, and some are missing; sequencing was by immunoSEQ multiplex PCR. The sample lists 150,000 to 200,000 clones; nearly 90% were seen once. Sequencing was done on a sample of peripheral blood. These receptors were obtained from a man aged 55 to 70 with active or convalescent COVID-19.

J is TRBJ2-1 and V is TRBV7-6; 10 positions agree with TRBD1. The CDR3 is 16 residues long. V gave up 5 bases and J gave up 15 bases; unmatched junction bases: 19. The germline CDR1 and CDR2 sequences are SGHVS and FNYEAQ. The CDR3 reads CASSLLRAGQGPVGFF. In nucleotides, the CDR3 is TGTGCCAGCAGCCTCCTCAGGGCGGGACAGGGGCCCGTGGGGTTCTTC.

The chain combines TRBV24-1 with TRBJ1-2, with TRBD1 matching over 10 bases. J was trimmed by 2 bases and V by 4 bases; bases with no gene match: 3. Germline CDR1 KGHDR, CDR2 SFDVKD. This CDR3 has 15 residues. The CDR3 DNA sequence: TGTGCCACCAGTGAACCGGGACAGGGGAACTATGGCTACACCTTC. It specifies CATSEPGQGNYGYTF.

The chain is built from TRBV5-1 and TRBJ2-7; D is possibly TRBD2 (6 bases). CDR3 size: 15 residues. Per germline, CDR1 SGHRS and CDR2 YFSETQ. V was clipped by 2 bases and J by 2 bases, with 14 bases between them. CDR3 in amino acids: CASSLRPGLTYEQYF. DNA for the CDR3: TGCGCCAGCAGCTTAAGACCGGGACTCACCTACGAGCAGTACTTC.

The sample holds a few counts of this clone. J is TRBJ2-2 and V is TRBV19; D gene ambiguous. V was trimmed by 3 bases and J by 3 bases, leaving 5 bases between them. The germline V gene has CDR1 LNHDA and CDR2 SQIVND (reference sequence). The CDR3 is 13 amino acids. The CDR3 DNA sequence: TGTGCCAGTAGTATTCCCGACACCGGGGAGCTGTTTTTT. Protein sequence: CASSIPDTGELFF.

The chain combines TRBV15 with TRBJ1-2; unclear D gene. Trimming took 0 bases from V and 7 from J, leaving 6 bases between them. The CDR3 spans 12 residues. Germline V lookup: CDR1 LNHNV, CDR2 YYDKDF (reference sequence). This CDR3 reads CATSRDRGGYTF. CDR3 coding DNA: TGTGCCACCAGCAGAGATAGAGGTGGCTACACCTTC.

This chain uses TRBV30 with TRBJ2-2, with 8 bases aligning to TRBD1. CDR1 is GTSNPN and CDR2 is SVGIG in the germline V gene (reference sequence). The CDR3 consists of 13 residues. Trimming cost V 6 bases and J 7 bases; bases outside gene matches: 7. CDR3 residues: CACTGGYGGELFF. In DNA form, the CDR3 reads TGTGCCTGTACAGGGGGTTATGGCGGGGAGCTGTTTTTT.

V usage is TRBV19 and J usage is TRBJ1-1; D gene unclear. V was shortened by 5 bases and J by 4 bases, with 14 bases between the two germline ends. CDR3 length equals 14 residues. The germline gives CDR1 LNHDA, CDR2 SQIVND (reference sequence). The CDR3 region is CASSLNVGGTEAFF. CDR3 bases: TGTGCCAGTAGTTTAAACGTGGGAGGCACTGAAGCTTTCTTT.

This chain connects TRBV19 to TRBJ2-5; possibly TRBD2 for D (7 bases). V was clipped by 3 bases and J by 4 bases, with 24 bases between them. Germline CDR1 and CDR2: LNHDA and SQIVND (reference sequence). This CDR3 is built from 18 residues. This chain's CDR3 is CASSIHGLGGQNTETQYF. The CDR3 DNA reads TGTGCCAGTAGTATCCATGGGTTGGGGGGGCAGAACACAGAGACCCAGTACTTC.

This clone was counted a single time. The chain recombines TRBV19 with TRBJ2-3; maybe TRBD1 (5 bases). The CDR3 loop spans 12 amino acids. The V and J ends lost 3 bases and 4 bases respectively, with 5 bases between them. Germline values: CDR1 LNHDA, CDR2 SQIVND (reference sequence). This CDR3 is CASSIRADTQYF. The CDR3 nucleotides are TGTGCCAGTAGTATCAGGGCAGATACGCAGTATTTT.

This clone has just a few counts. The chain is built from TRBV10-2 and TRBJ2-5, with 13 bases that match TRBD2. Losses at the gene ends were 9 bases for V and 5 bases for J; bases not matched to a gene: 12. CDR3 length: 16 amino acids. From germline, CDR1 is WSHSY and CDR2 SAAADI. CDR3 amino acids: CASRPGTSGEGETQYF. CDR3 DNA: TGCGCCAGTCGACCCGGGACTAGCGGGGAAGGGGAGACCCAGTACTTC.

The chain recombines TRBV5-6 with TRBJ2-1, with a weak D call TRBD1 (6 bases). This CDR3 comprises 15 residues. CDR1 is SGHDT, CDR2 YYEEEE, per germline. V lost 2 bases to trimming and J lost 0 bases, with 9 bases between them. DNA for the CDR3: TGTGCCAGCAGCTTAGGGGGTTACTCCTACAATGAGCAGTTCTTC. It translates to CASSLGGYSYNEQFF.

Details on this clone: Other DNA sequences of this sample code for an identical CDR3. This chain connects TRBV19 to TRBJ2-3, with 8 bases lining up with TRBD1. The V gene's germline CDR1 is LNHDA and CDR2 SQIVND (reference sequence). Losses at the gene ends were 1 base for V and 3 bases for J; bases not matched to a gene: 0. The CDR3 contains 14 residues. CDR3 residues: CASSIGQGTDTQYF. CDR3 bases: TGTGCCAGTAGTATAGGACAGGGGACAGATACGCAGTATTTT.

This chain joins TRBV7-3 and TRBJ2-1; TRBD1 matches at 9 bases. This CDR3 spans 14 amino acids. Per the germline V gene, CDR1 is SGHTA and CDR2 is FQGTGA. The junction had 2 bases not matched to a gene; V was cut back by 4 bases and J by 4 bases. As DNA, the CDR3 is TGTGCCAGCAGCTCGGGGACAGGGTACAATGAGCAGTTCTTC. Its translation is CASSSGTGYNEQFF.

CDR3 sequence: CASSDFSGNTIYF. The CDR3 nucleotides read TGCGCCAGCAGTGACTTCTCTGGAAACACCATATATTTT. This chain uses TRBV10-1 with TRBJ1-3; D not resolved. Trimming stripped 3 bases from V and 0 bases from J, with 3 bases between. The germline V gene encodes CDR1 WNHNN and CDR2 SYGVQD (reference sequence). This CDR3 is built from 13 residues.

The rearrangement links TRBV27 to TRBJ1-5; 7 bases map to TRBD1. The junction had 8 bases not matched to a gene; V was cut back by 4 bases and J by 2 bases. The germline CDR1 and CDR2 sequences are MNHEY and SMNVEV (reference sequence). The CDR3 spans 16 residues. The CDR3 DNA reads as TGTGCCAGCAGTTCGCGGACAGGCCTAGGCAATCAGCCCCAGCATTTT. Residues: CASSSRTGLGNQPQHF.